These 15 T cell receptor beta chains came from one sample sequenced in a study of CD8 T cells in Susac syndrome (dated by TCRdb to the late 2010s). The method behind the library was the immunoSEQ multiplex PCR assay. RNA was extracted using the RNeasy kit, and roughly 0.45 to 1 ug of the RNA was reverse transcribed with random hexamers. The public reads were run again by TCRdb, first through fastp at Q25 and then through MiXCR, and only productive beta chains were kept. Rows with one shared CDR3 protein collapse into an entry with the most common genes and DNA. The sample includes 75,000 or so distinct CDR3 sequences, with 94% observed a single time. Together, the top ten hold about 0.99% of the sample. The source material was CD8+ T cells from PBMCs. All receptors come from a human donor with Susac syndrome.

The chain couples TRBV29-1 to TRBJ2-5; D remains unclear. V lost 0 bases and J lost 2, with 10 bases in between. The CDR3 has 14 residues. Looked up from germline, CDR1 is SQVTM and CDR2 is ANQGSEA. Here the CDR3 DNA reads TGCAGCGTTGAAGATGGGTGGGGTCAAGAGACCCAGTACTTC. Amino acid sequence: CSVEDGWGQETQYF. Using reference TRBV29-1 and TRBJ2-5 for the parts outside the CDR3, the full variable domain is SAVISQKPSRDICQRGTSLTIQCQVDSQVTMMFWYRQQPGQSLTLIATANQGSEATYESGFVIDKFPISRPNLTFSTLTVSNMSPEDSSIYLCSVEDGWGQETQYFGPGTRLLVL.

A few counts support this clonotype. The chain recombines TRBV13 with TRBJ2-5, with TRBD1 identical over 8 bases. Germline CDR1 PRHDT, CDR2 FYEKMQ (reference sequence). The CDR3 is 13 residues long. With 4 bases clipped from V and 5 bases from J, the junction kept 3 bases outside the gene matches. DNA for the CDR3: TGTGCCAGCAGCTCCACAGGGGGGGAGACCCAGTACTTC. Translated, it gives CASSSTGGETQYF.

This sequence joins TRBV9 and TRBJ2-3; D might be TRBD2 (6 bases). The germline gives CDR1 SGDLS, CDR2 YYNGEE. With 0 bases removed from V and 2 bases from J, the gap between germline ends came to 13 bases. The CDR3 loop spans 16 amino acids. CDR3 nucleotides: TGTGCCAGCAGCGTAGTGGTGGGAGGATCCACAGATACGCAGTATTTT. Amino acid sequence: CASSVVVGGSTDTQYF.

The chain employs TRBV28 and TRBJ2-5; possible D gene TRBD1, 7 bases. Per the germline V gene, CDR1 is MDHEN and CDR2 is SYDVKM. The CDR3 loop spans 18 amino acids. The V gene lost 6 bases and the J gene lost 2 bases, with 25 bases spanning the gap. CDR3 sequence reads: CASSTTGLGGNSQETQYF. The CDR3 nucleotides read TGTGCCAGCAGCACGACAGGGCTAGGGGGGAATAGTCAAGAGACCCAGTACTTC.

CDR3 sequence reads: CSASVGGRTDTQYF. The CDR3 coding sequence is TGCAGTGCTAGTGTCGGAGGGCGCACAGATACGCAGTATTTT. The J gene is TRBJ2-3, the V gene TRBV20-1; possible D gene TRBD2, 6 bases. This CDR3 has 14 residues. V was cut by 3 bases and J by 1 base, with 11 bases left in between. Per germline, CDR1 DFQATT and CDR2 SNEGSKA (reference sequence).

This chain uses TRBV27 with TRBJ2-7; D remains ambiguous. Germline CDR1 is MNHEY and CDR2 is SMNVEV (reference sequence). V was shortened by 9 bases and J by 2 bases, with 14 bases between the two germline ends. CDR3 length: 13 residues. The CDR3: CASADGDPYEQYF. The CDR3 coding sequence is TGTGCCAGTGCGGACGGAGATCCCTACGAGCAGTACTTC.

As DNA, the CDR3 is TGTGCCAGCAGCTCCCGCCCGGCCGGGGAGCTGTTTTTT. Protein: CASSSRPAGELFF. V and J are TRBV7-9 and TRBJ2-2, with no clear D. The germline gives CDR1 SEHNR, CDR2 FQNEAQ (reference sequence). Trimming removed 4 bases from V and 6 bases from J, with 9 bases in between. CDR3 length: 13 amino acids.

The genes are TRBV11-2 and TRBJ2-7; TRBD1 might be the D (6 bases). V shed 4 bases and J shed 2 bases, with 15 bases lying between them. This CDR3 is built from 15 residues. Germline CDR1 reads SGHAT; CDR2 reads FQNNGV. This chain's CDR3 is CASSSIQGNPYEQYF. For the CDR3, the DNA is TGTGCCAGCAGCTCGATCCAGGGGAATCCCTACGAGCAGTACTTC.

CDR3 sequence (DNA): TGCGCCAGCAGCCAAGATCCCCAGGGAGTGAACACTGAAGCTTTCTTT. Translated: CASSQDPQGVNTEAFF. J is TRBJ1-1 and V is TRBV4-3, with D perhaps TRBD1 (5 bases). Trimming removed 0 bases from V and 0 bases from J, with 11 bases in between. The germline gives CDR1 LGHNA, CDR2 YSLEER. This CDR3 is built from 16 residues.

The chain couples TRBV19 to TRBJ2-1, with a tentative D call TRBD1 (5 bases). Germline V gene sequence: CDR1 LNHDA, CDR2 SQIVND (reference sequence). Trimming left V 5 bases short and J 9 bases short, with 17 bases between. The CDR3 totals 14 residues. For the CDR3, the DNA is TGTGCCAGTAGTGCGCGACAGTTCTTCGCTGAGCAGTTCTTC. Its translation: CASSARQFFAEQFF.

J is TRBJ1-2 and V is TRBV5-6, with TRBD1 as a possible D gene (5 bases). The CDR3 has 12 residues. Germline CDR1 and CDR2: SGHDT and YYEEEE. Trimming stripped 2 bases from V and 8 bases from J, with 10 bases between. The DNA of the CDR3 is TGTGCCAGCAGCTTTCAGGGTGGCGGCTACACCTTC. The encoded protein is CASSFQGGGYTF.

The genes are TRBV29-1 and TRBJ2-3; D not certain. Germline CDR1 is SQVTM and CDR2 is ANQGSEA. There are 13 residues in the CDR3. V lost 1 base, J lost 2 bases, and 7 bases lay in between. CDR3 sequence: CSVEGVVTDTQYF. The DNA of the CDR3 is TGCAGCGTTGAAGGGGTGGTCACAGATACGCAGTATTTT.

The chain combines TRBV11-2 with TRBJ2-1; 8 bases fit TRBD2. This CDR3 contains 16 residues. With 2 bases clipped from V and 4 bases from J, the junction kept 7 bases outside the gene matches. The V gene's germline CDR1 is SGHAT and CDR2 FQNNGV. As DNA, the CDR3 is TGTGCCAGCAGCTTAAAACTAGCGGCGTTATACAATGAGCAGTTCTTC. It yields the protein CASSLKLAALYNEQFF.

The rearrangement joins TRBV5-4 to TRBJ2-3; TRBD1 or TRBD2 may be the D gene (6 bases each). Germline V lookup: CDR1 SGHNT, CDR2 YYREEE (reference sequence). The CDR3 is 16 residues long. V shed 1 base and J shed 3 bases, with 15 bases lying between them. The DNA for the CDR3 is TGTGCCAGCAGCTTGATGCAGCGAGGGGGGACAGATACGCAGTATTTT. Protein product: CASSLMQRGGTDTQYF.

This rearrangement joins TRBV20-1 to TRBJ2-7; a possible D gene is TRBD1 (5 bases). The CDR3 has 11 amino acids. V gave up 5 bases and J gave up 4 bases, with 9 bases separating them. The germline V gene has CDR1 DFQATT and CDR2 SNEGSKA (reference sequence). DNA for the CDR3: TGCAGTGCTTTGCAGGGATACGAGCAGTACTTC. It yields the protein CSALQGYEQYF.